This T cell receptor (beta chain) was sequenced for a study of PD-L1 blockade in urothelial cancer. Study-wide context: Blood analysis occurred 3 weeks (second dose) and 6 weeks after treatment start. Peripheral blood specimens exhibited a median yield of about 140,000 T cells.

CDR3 length: 14 amino acids. Per germline, CDR1 MGHRA and CDR2 YSYEKL. Trimming took 1 base from V and 4 from J, leaving 8 bases between them. As for time point: pretreatment peripheral blood. Diagnoses among patients were locally advanced or metastatic urothelial carcinoma. The table came from immunoSEQ multiplex PCR; TCRdb's copy has only in-frame clones and leaves some out. Found here are over 75,000 clones, 80% to 90% of them singletons; the top ten hold roughly 0.88%. This receptor was obtained from a woman of 80 years or more with urothelial cancer. This rearrangement joins TRBV4-1 to TRBJ1-5, with a possible D match to TRBD1 (6 bases). The specimen comprised PBMCs, sampled around atezolizumab (anti-PD-L1) treatment. CDR3: CASSQGTGNQPQHF. The CDR3 DNA sequence: TGCGCCAGCAGCCAAGGAACAGGGAATCAGCCCCAGCATTTT.